This T cell receptor beta chain was recovered during a study of blood T cell repertoires in COVID-19. Study as a whole: The United States, Italy and Spain supplied acute and convalescent COVID-19 samples. Nucleic acid was either cDNA or gDNA, and it came from T cells, B-cell-depleted T cells, or PBMCs.

CDR1 LNHNV and CDR2 YYDKDF come from the germline V gene (reference sequence). The CDR3 is 13 residues long. V was clipped by 3 bases and J by 8 bases, with 10 bases between them. In the original workflow: Estimates of nucleated cell counts were drawn from the amplification of reference gene primers. Profiled with immunoSEQ multiplex PCR; TCRdb holds only in-frame clones, not every one. That table supplies the V and J calls and clone size; D and trimming were determined from the DNA. Here the sample spans roughly 170,000 clones, about 85% being singletons. J is TRBJ2-2 and V is TRBV15, with D maybe TRBD2 (6 bases). The source is a man between 60 and 75 years old with acute or convalescent COVID-19. Sample: peripheral blood. CDR3 DNA sequence: TGTGCCACCAGCAGGGACTATCAAGGGGAGCTGTTTTTT. Its translation: CATSRDYQGELFF.